The sequence of this T cell receptor (beta chain) was determined in a study of T cell responses to AZD1222 COVID-19 vaccine. Points on this clone: Its target is not known.

TCRdb's table, derived via immunoSEQ multiplex PCR, lists solely in-frame clones and lacks some. There are approximately 110,000 clones in the sample; approximately 89% occur only once, and roughly two fifths lies in the top ten. Study-level results: It was only after the peak T cell response that any repertoires were sampled. Clonal diversity may have been underestimated, and the donors were mostly white British, with more females than males.

Germline CDR1 LGHNA, CDR2 YNFKEQ. The CDR3 runs to 13 residues. The V end lost 11 bases, the J end lost 5 bases, and 18 bases lay between the germline ends. The chain is built from TRBV4-2 and TRBJ2-5, with D possibly being TRBD1 or TRBD2 (5 bases each). This sequence originates from an adult who received the AZD1222 COVID-19 vaccine. This material consisted of peripheral blood, taken 28 days after the second AZD1222 dose. In nucleotides, the CDR3 is TGTGCCTCGGGACGACGCCAAAGGGAGACCCAGTACTTC. Its translation: CASGRRQRETQYF.